The T cell receptor beta chain described here comes from a study of early T cells in non-severe SARS-CoV-2 infection. Overall study context: Unsorted whole-blood RNA was sequenced in bulk, leaving chains unpaired.

Individual cDNA molecules were tagged with unique molecular identifiers. Using its own MiXCR run on the 5' RACE reads, TCRdb lists one record per CDR3 protein. The table includes 80,000 to 95,000 distinct CDR3 sequences, less than 15% detected once. The sequence was collected from an adult who was a healthcare worker with PCR-confirmed SARS-CoV-2 infection or an uninfected control (not recorded which). The source material was whole blood.

The CDR3 reads CASSQTDRSYEQYF. CDR3 nucleotides: TGTGCCAGCAGCCAGACGGACAGGTCCTACGAGCAGTACTTC. V gene TRBV7-9 combines with J gene TRBJ2-7, with TRBD1 matching 7 bases. J lost 1 base, V lost 5 bases, and 5 bases had no gene match. The germline gives CDR1 SEHNR, CDR2 FQNEAQ (reference sequence). The CDR3 is made up of 14 amino acids.